The 27 T cell receptor beta chains in this list originate from one sample, sequenced in a study of identical twins. TCRdb processed the 5' RACE reads anew with MiXCR; each CDR3 protein has one entry. Of about 490,000 distinct CDR3 sequences listed, nearly 15% are singletons. The same sample was also used in a study of yellow fever vaccine responses in identical twins.

The sequencing input was CD4+ T cells sorted from blood. The receptors originated from a woman under 30 in good health.

The table lists this clonotype with a few counts. The V call is TRBV5-1, the J call TRBJ2-1; 7 nucleotides match TRBD2. The CDR3 is 17 residues long. Germline-derived CDR1 and CDR2 are SGHRS and YFSETQ. With 4 bases clipped from V and 1 base from J, the junction kept 11 bases outside the gene matches. The CDR3 DNA is TGCGCCAGCAGCCCCGGGAGCGGGGCTTTTTCCTACAATGAGCAGTTCTTC. Its protein product is CASSPGSGAFSYNEQFF. The variable domain in full, with the rest retrieved from reference TRBV5-1 and TRBJ2-1, is KAGVTQTPRYLIKTRGQQVTLSCSPISGHRSVSWYQQTPGQGLQFLFEYFSETQRNKGNFPGRFSGRQFSNSRSEMNVSTLELGDSALYLCASSPGSGAFSYNEQFFGPGTRLTVL.

The chain joins TRBV12-3 or TRBV12-4 to TRBJ2-7; 7 nucleotides align to TRBD2. The J segment lost 6 bases and the V segment lost 3 bases, leaving 11 bases of the junction unmatched. This CDR3 has 15 amino acids. CDR3 DNA: TGTGCCAGCAGTTTCGATCTCAGGGAGGGGAGCGAGCAGTACTTC. Amino acid sequence: CASSFDLREGSEQYF.

The chain combines TRBV11-1 with TRBJ2-3, with a possible D match to TRBD1 (6 bases). Trimming stripped 5 bases from V and 4 bases from J, with 28 bases between. CDR1 and CDR2 (germline): SGHAT, FQDESV (reference sequence). The CDR3 is 19 amino acids. CDR3 DNA sequence: TGTGCCAGCAGCCTTCAGGTGCTTGGCCGGGACACTGGGGCAGATACGCAGTATTTT. Translation: CASSLQVLGRDTGADTQYF. Together with reference TRBV11-1 and TRBJ2-3, the CDR3 gives the full variable domain: EAEVAQSPRYKITEKSQAVAFWCDPISGHATLYWYRQILGQGPELLVQFQDESVVDDSQLPKDRFSAERLKGVDSTLKIQPAELGDSAMYLCASSLQVLGRDTGADTQYFGPGTRLTVL.

This clonotype was seen a handful of times. This chain joins TRBV28 and TRBJ1-5; a weak D match, TRBD1 (5 bases). The CDR3 spans 13 residues. In germline, CDR1 is MDHEN, CDR2 SYDVKM. V was pared by 7 bases and J by 5 bases, with 12 bases between. The CDR3 bases are TGTGCCAGCACCACAGGCTATCATCAGCCCCAGCATTTT. Translated: CASTTGYHQPQHF.

The chain employs TRBV6-5 and TRBJ1-1; D gene ambiguous. The CDR3 is made up of 11 amino acids. Trimming stripped 1 base from V and 8 bases from J, with 5 bases between. Germline CDR1 MNHEY, CDR2 SVGAGI. The CDR3 DNA reads as TGTGCCAGCAGTTACTTCAGGGAAGCTTTCTTT. Translated, it gives CASSYFREAFF.

This clonotype was seen many times. The CDR3 region has the DNA TGCAGCGTTGCAGTTGGCGGGAGCGCAGATACGCAGTATTTT. This encodes CSVAVGGSADTQYF. The J gene is TRBJ2-3, the V gene TRBV29-1; 7 nucleotides align to TRBD2. The CDR3 totals 14 residues. The V gene's germline CDR1 is SQVTM and CDR2 ANQGSEA. The J segment lost 4 bases and the V segment lost 4 bases, leaving 8 bases of the junction unmatched.

This clonotype was recorded a few times. The chain couples TRBV4-2 to TRBJ2-7; TRBD1 is a possible D gene (5 bases). V was clipped by 0 bases and J by 6 bases, with 18 bases between them. The germline V gene encodes CDR1 LGHNA and CDR2 YNFKEQ. The CDR3 runs 16 residues. The DNA of the CDR3 is TGTGCCAGCAGCCAAGATGGGCCAGGGAAGGCTCGCGAGCAGTACTTC. It encodes CASSQDGPGKAREQYF.

This clonotype was counted a few times. V gene TRBV28 combines with J gene TRBJ1-6, with D possibly matching TRBD1 (5 bases). V lost 7 bases to trimming and J lost 1 base, with 11 bases between them. Germline V gene lookup returns CDR1 MDHEN and CDR2 SYDVKM. The CDR3 is 15 residues long. The CDR3 nucleotides are TGTGCCAGCACCCGGGGGGGTTCCTATAATTCACCCCTCCACTTT. Encoded protein: CASTRGGSYNSPLHF.

The sample holds a few counts of this clonotype. CDR3 in DNA: TGTGCCAGCAGCCAAGATCGGTTCAGGGGGCGCGTTACCGGGGAGCTGTTTTTT. Translated, it gives CASSQDRFRGRVTGELFF. The chain employs TRBV4-2 and TRBJ2-2; TRBD1 aligns across 8 bases. V was pared by 0 bases and J by 5 bases, with 11 bases of the junction left unmatched. The CDR3 spans 18 residues. Germline loops: CDR1 LGHNA, CDR2 YNFKEQ.

This clonotype was counted only a few times. The genes are TRBV12-3 or TRBV12-4 and TRBJ2-7; 7 bases line up with TRBD2. This CDR3 has 14 residues. The J segment lost 2 bases and the V segment lost 8 bases, leaving 9 bases of the junction unmatched. CDR3 coding DNA: TGTGCCAGCTACTCGGGAGGAGGGGCCTACGAGCAGTACTTC. Its protein is CASYSGGGAYEQYF.

The V call is TRBV27, the J call TRBJ2-2; 15 positions agree with TRBD2. Germline V gives CDR1 MNHEY, CDR2 SMNVEV (reference sequence). Trimming took 5 bases from V and 4 from J; bases not matched to a gene: 5. This CDR3 contains 17 residues. The CDR3 region is CASSGLAGGRGTGELFF. The CDR3 DNA follows: TGTGCCAGCAGTGGACTAGCGGGGGGGCGTGGCACCGGGGAGCTGTTTTTT.

A few counts support this clonotype. The V gene is TRBV7-8, the J gene TRBJ2-1; no clear D. V was shortened by 4 bases and J by 5 bases, with 6 bases between the two germline ends. The CDR3 covers 12 residues. In germline, CDR1 is SGHVS, CDR2 FQNEAQ. For the CDR3, the DNA is TGTGCCAGCAGCTCCGAAAACAATGAGCAGTTCTTC. It yields the protein CASSSENNEQFF.

This clonotype was observed once. The chain links TRBV10-3 to TRBJ1-2; no reliable D call. The CDR3 loop spans 12 amino acids. V lost 2 bases and J 6 bases, leaving 7 bases between the germline ends. Germline V CDR1 and CDR2: ENHRY, SYGVKD. CDR3 loop: CAISEIEDGYTF. For the CDR3, the DNA is TGTGCCATCAGTGAGATTGAGGATGGCTACACCTTC.

This clonotype was recorded many times. The chain uses TRBV6-1 and TRBJ2-5; perhaps D is TRBD1 or TRBD2 (7 bases each). Germline V gene lookup returns CDR1 MNHNS and CDR2 SASEGT. The CDR3 sequence is 14 residues long. The germline V and J ends were trimmed by 6 bases and 2 bases, with 13 bases remaining between them. The CDR3 sequence: CASRGQGGQETQYF. The CDR3 coding sequence is TGTGCCAGCAGGGGTCAGGGGGGGCAAGAGACCCAGTACTTC.

The chain joins TRBV6-2 or TRBV6-3 to TRBJ2-7, with 11 bases fitting TRBD2. CDR3 length: 15 residues. The trim removed 6 bases at V and 4 bases at J, leaving 8 bases unmatched. The germline CDR1 and CDR2 sequences are MNHEY and SVGEGT. The CDR3 sequence: CASSPGTSGKYEQYF. The CDR3 nucleotides read TGTGCCAGCAGCCCCGGGACTAGCGGAAAATACGAGCAGTACTTC.

In this sample, this clonotype turned up a few times. The chain joins TRBV28 to TRBJ2-3; 7 nucleotides align to TRBD2. Germline CDR1 MDHEN, CDR2 SYDVKM. V was clipped by 2 bases and J by 5 bases; unmatched bases: 10. This CDR3 is built from 16 residues. The CDR3 here is CASSLARLAAGDTQYF. DNA for the CDR3: TGTGCCAGCAGTTTAGCAAGACTAGCCGCCGGAGATACGCAGTATTTT. Full variable domain (outside the CDR3, taken from reference TRBV28 and TRBJ2-3): DVKVTQSSRYLVKRTGEKVFLECVQDMDHENMFWYRQDPGLGLRLIYFSYDVKMKEKGDIPEGYSVSREKKERFSLILESASTNQTSMYLCASSLARLAAGDTQYFGPGTRLTVL.

J is TRBJ2-1 and V is TRBV24-1; D call uncertain. V lost 2 bases, J lost 6 bases, and 7 bases lay in between. The CDR3 totals 13 residues. Germline V gene lookup returns CDR1 KGHDR and CDR2 SFDVKD. CDR3 region: CATSDSVGNEQFF. The CDR3 DNA reads TGTGCCACCAGTGATTCCGTGGGCAATGAGCAGTTCTTC.

In its sample, this clonotype was seen a few times. V gene TRBV11-1 combines with J gene TRBJ2-1; 12 nucleotides line up with TRBD2. CDR1 SGHAT and CDR2 FQDESV come from the germline V gene (reference sequence). The V gene end was trimmed by 4 bases and the J gene end by 6 bases; junction bases not matched to a gene: 4. The CDR3 spans 15 residues. The CDR3 region is CASSYLAGGANEQFF. Here the CDR3 DNA reads TGTGCCAGCAGCTATCTAGCGGGAGGGGCCAATGAGCAGTTCTTC.

The chain carries TRBV20-1 and TRBJ1-2; D ambiguous. CDR3 size: 12 residues. The V end was cut by 5 bases, the J end by 1 base, with 8 bases between. CDR1 is DFQATT and CDR2 is SNEGSKA in the germline V gene (reference sequence). The DNA for the CDR3 is TGCAGTGCTCAGACGGTTAACTATGGCTACACCTTC. As protein: CSAQTVNYGYTF.

CDR3 DNA sequence: TGTGCCAGCAGGGATTCTAGCGGCCCCGGTACGCAGTATTTT. Protein product: CASRDSSGPGTQYF. The J gene is TRBJ2-3, the V gene TRBV2; 7 bases fit TRBD2. The CDR3 length is 14 residues. The germline V gene has CDR1 SNHLY and CDR2 FYNNEI. Trimming took 6 bases from V and 8 from J; bases not matched to a gene: 11.

V usage is TRBV5-1 and J usage is TRBJ2-7; D gene unclear. The germline V gene encodes CDR1 SGHRS and CDR2 YFSETQ. This CDR3 contains 13 residues. V lost 0 bases and J lost 2, with 6 bases in between. The CDR3 protein is CASSLDPAYEQYF. The CDR3 DNA sequence: TGCGCCAGCAGCTTGGATCCGGCCTACGAGCAGTACTTC.

This clonotype was detected only a few times. J is TRBJ1-1 and V is TRBV20-1; 8 positions agree with TRBD1. CDR1 and CDR2 (germline): DFQATT, SNEGSKA (reference sequence). J gave up 1 base and V 5 bases, and 9 bases lay outside the gene matches. There are 15 residues in the CDR3. This CDR3 is CSAPPGQGKNTEAFF. CDR3 DNA sequence: TGCAGTGCTCCCCCCGGACAGGGAAAGAACACTGAAGCTTTCTTT.

The chain joins TRBV25-1 to TRBJ2-1; tentative D call: TRBD1 (6 bases). The CDR3 spans 16 residues. Trimming pared 3 bases from V and 4 bases from J, leaving 16 bases between. CDR1 and CDR2 (germline): MGHDK, SYGVNS. CDR3 nucleotide sequence: TGTGCCAGCAGTGACTCTACACCGGACAGTTACAATGAGCAGTTCTTC. Translation: CASSDSTPDSYNEQFF. The variable domain in full, with the rest retrieved from reference TRBV25-1 and TRBJ2-1, is EADIYQTPRYLVIGTGKKITLECSQTMGHDKMYWYQQDPGMELHLIHYSYGVNSTEKGDLSSESTVSRIRTEHFPLTLESARPSHTSQYLCASSDSTPDSYNEQFFGPGTRLTVL.

This clonotype turned up a few times. The V gene is TRBV28, the J gene TRBJ1-4; no definite D call. Trimming cost V 11 bases and J 3 bases, with 4 bases left between them. The CDR3 has 10 amino acids. Germline V gene data show CDR1 as MDHEN and CDR2 as SYDVKM. The CDR3 here is CAVSNEKLFF. For the CDR3, the DNA is TGTGCCGTCTCTAATGAAAAACTGTTTTTT.

J is TRBJ2-5 and V is TRBV5-1, with 7 bases that match TRBD2. The V and J ends lost 4 bases and 3 bases, in that order; junction bases with no gene match: 6. Per the germline V gene, CDR1 is SGHRS and CDR2 is YFSETQ. The CDR3 has 14 amino acids. The CDR3 spells CASSASGNKETQYF. The DNA of the CDR3 is TGCGCCAGCAGCGCTAGCGGAAATAAAGAGACCCAGTACTTC.

This chain's CDR3 is CASSPLTHSRQETQYF. The CDR3 nucleotides read TGTGCCAGCAGTCCGCTGACGCATTCCCGCCAAGAGACCCAGTACTTC. This chain links TRBV28 with TRBJ2-5; D remains unclear. Trimming took off 5 bases at V and 1 base at J, with 17 bases between the two ends. Germline CDR1 and CDR2: MDHEN and SYDVKM. The CDR3 contains 16 residues. The full variable domain, completed using reference TRBV28 and TRBJ2-5, is DVKVTQSSRYLVKRTGEKVFLECVQDMDHENMFWYRQDPGLGLRLIYFSYDVKMKEKGDIPEGYSVSREKKERFSLILESASTNQTSMYLCASSPLTHSRQETQYFGPGTRLLVL.

This clonotype was picked up a small number of times. The V gene is TRBV4-2, the J gene TRBJ2-1; 10 bases match TRBD2. Germline V gene lookup returns CDR1 LGHNA and CDR2 YNFKEQ. With 1 base clipped from V and 7 bases from J, the junction kept 22 bases outside the gene matches. The CDR3 contains 21 residues. CDR3 DNA sequence: TGTGCCAGCAGCCAAGTGATTCTGGCAGAACCAATGTTAGCGGGAGGAAATGAGCAGTTCTTC. The encoded protein is CASSQVILAEPMLAGGNEQFF.